These 23 T cell receptor beta chains share one sample of origin, sequenced in a study of T cell responses to AZD1222 COVID-19 vaccine. Clones were sequenced by immunoSEQ multiplex PCR, and TCRdb holds only the in-frame ones, with some missing. Of over 75,000 clones listed, approximately 90% are singletons. Sequencing used peripheral blood, obtained 28 days after the second AZD1222 dose. The source is an adult who received the AZD1222 COVID-19 vaccine.

The chain carries TRBV9 and TRBJ1-1, with 9 bases matching TRBD1. The germline gives CDR1 SGDLS, CDR2 YYNGEE. This CDR3 has 15 amino acids. After removal of 2 bases from V and 5 bases from J, the junction contained 7 bases not matched to a gene. CDR3 in amino acids: CASSVQTGTGTEAFF. CDR3 bases: TGTGCCAGCAGCGTGCAAACCGGGACAGGGACTGAAGCTTTCTTT.

This clone was seen only a few times. This sequence joins TRBV19 and TRBJ1-1; 8 nucleotides match TRBD1. The CDR3 contains 13 residues. The V segment lost 6 bases and the J segment 3 bases; nucleotides outside the gene matches: 3. Looked up from germline, CDR1 is LNHDA and CDR2 is SQIVND (reference sequence). This chain's CDR3 is CASSQGAYTEAFF. CDR3 DNA sequence: TGTGCCAGTAGCCAGGGGGCGTACACTGAAGCTTTCTTT.

The chain combines TRBV9 with TRBJ1-1, with D tentatively TRBD1 (5 bases). This CDR3 contains 12 residues. Between the trimmed V and J ends, which lost 5 bases and 5 bases, there was a span of 10 bases. Germline-derived CDR1 and CDR2 are SGDLS and YYNGEE. This CDR3 is CASSRDVTEAFF. The CDR3 bases are TGTGCCAGCAGTCGGGACGTAACTGAAGCTTTCTTT.

The chain has TRBV5-4 and TRBJ2-7; TRBD2 is a possible D gene (6 bases). The CDR3 consists of 16 residues. V shed 0 bases and J shed 3 bases, with 16 bases lying between them. Looked up from germline, CDR1 is SGHNT and CDR2 is YYREEE (reference sequence). In DNA form, the CDR3 reads TGTGCCAGCAGCTTGGGTCCCCCGGGGGTTATCTACGAGCAGTACTTC. Translated: CASSLGPPGVIYEQYF.

The gene calls are TRBV24-1 and TRBJ2-1, with D possibly called TRBD1 or TRBD2 (5 bases each). From germline, CDR1 is KGHDR and CDR2 SFDVKD. V gave up 5 bases and J gave up 1 base, with 14 bases separating them. The CDR3 contains 16 residues. CDR3 residues: CATSGAQGESYNEQFF. CDR3 sequence (DNA): TGTGCCACCAGTGGCGCGCAGGGAGAATCCTACAATGAGCAGTTCTTC.

Here the CDR3 DNA reads TGTGCCAGCAGGCTTACAGGGCCCACTGAAGCTTTCTTT. Encoded protein: CASRLTGPTEAFF. This chain joins TRBV12-3 or TRBV12-4 and TRBJ1-1, with a tentative D call TRBD1 (6 bases). The CDR3 consists of 13 residues. V lost 6 bases and J lost 4, with 12 bases in between.

The chain has TRBV4-2 and TRBJ2-7; TRBD2 agrees at 11 bases. In germline, CDR1 is LGHNA, CDR2 YNFKEQ. This CDR3 is built from 16 residues. V gave up 2 bases and J gave up 3 bases; unmatched junction bases: 6. CDR3 region: CASSQQTSGAYYEQYF. CDR3 DNA sequence: TGTGCCAGCAGCCAACAGACTAGCGGGGCATACTACGAGCAGTACTTC.

In this sample, this clone turned up a few times. The chain joins TRBV2 to TRBJ1-3; TRBD1 matches at 12 bases. From germline, CDR1 is SNHLY and CDR2 FYNNEI. Germline trimming cut 6 bases from V and 5 bases from J; bases unmatched to any gene: 5. The CDR3 spans 15 residues. The CDR3 region is CASSGDRGLRNTIYF. As DNA, the CDR3 is TGTGCCAGCAGCGGGGACAGGGGGCTAAGAAACACCATATATTTT.

The rearrangement joins TRBV28 to TRBJ1-6, with D perhaps TRBD1 (5 bases). Trimming stripped 4 bases from V and 13 bases from J, with 20 bases between. CDR3 size: 15 residues. CDR1 is MDHEN and CDR2 is SYDVKM in the germline V gene. CDR3 sequence reads: CASSYPTRTRGPLHF. The CDR3 bases are TGTGCCAGCAGTTACCCGACCCGGACACGAGGGCCCCTCCACTTT. The full variable domain, with the rest looked up from reference TRBV28 and TRBJ1-6, is DVKVTQSSRYLVKRTGEKVFLECVQDMDHENMFWYRQDPGLGLRLIYFSYDVKMKEKGDIPEGYSVSREKKERFSLILESASTNQTSMYLCASSYPTRTRGPLHFGNGTRLTVT.

V gene TRBV6-5 combines with J gene TRBJ1-5, with D hard to call. Trimming took off 0 bases at V and 5 bases at J, with 11 bases between the two ends. CDR1 and CDR2 from the germline V gene are MNHEY and SVGAGI. The length of the CDR3 is 15 residues. The CDR3 DNA sequence: TGTGCCAGCAGTTACTCGCAGGCCGTCGATCAGCCCCAGCATTTT. This codes for CASSYSQAVDQPQHF.

This clone occurred a few times. The chain carries TRBV2 and TRBJ1-5, with unresolved D. Between the trimmed V and J ends, which lost 8 bases and 0 bases, there was a span of 11 bases. The length of the CDR3 is 14 residues. The germline gives CDR1 SNHLY, CDR2 FYNNEI. This CDR3 reads CASEGQASNQPQHF. Written as DNA, the CDR3 is TGTGCCAGCGAAGGGCAGGCTAGCAATCAGCCCCAGCATTTT.

V and J are TRBV13 and TRBJ2-1; the match to TRBD2 covers 12 bases. Germline V lookup: CDR1 PRHDT, CDR2 FYEKMQ (reference sequence). The CDR3 loop spans 15 amino acids. V lost 3 bases and J lost 4; bases outside the gene matches: 1. This CDR3 reads CASSFGLAGYNEQFF. In nucleotides, the CDR3 is TGTGCCAGCAGCTTTGGACTAGCGGGGTACAATGAGCAGTTCTTC.

V usage is TRBV7-2 and J usage is TRBJ1-6; no firm D call. This CDR3 has 16 amino acids. V was trimmed by 6 bases and J by 0 bases, leaving 12 bases between them. Germline assignment: CDR1 SGHTA and CDR2 FQGNSA. The chain's CDR3 is CASRPDWSSYNSPLHF. The CDR3 nucleotides read TGTGCCAGCAGACCGGACTGGAGCTCCTATAATTCACCCCTCCACTTT.

DNA of the CDR3: TGCGCCAGCAGCTTGTTTGGGGGCCGGAGGAACACTGAAGCTTTCTTT. Protein sequence: CASSLFGGRRNTEAFF. The chain carries TRBV5-1 and TRBJ1-1, with D possibly being TRBD1 (6 bases). CDR1 and CDR2 from the germline V gene are SGHRS and YFSETQ. The CDR3 is 16 amino acids. V was clipped by 1 base and J by 1 base, with 14 bases between them.

J is TRBJ2-1 and V is TRBV7-3, with D unclear. CDR1 and CDR2 (germline): SGHTA, FQGTGA. The CDR3 sequence is 13 residues long. V shed 2 bases and J shed 7 bases, with 9 bases lying between them. The CDR3 spells CASSLGSWNEQFF. The CDR3 region has the DNA TGTGCCAGCAGCTTAGGCAGCTGGAATGAGCAGTTCTTC.

This clone was observed a single time. The V and J genes are TRBV3-1 (or the pseudogene TRBV3-2) and TRBJ2-7, with TRBD1 as a possible D gene (5 bases). V dropped 5 bases and J dropped 3 bases, with 8 bases sitting between them. The germline gives CDR1 LGHDT, CDR2 YNNKEL (reference sequence). This CDR3 contains 12 residues. CDR3 in amino acids: CASSEGDYEQYF. The CDR3 nucleotides read TGTGCCAGCAGCGAAGGGGACTACGAGCAGTACTTC.

This CDR3 reads CASSYGQGDYTEAFF. The DNA for the CDR3 is TGCGCCAGCAGTTATGGACAGGGGGATTACACTGAAGCTTTCTTT. The chain joins TRBV4-1 to TRBJ1-1; TRBD1 agrees at 10 bases. V gave up 6 bases and J gave up 3 bases; unmatched junction bases: 7. Germline-derived CDR1 and CDR2 are MGHRA and YSYEKL. CDR3 length: 15 residues.

The chain recombines TRBV7-3 with TRBJ2-1, with 9 bases fitting TRBD1. This CDR3 comprises 16 residues. V gave up 2 bases and J gave up 4 bases; unmatched junction bases: 6. Germline values: CDR1 SGHTA, CDR2 FQGTGA. The CDR3 DNA reads TGTGCCAGCAGCTTATTCGGACAGGGGAGTTACAATGAGCAGTTCTTC. Its translation is CASSLFGQGSYNEQFF.

This clone was detected only a few times. The chain carries TRBV5-5 and TRBJ2-6; D is undetermined. The CDR3 runs to 16 residues. Germline V gene sequence: CDR1 SGHKS, CDR2 YYEKEE (reference sequence). V was cut by 0 bases and J by 0 bases, with 7 bases left in between. The CDR3 loop is CASSLAHYSGANVLTF. CDR3 nucleotides: TGTGCCAGCAGCTTGGCCCATTACTCTGGGGCCAACGTCCTGACTTTC.

The chain uses TRBV5-1 and TRBJ1-6; possible D gene TRBD1, 5 bases. Germline V gives CDR1 SGHRS, CDR2 YFSETQ. The CDR3 has 15 amino acids. V shed 4 bases and J shed 7 bases, with 15 bases lying between them. CDR3 in DNA: TGCGCCAGCAGCCCCCAGGGTGGAGGGAATTCACCCCTCCACTTT. It translates to CASSPQGGGNSPLHF.

A single count supports this clone. V and J are TRBV6-2 or TRBV6-3 and TRBJ2-5, with D perhaps matching TRBD2 (5 bases). Germline CDR1 and CDR2: MNHEY and SVGEGT. V gave up 1 base and J gave up 5 bases, with 11 bases separating them. The CDR3 runs to 14 residues. CDR3 nucleotide sequence: TGTGCCAGCAGTTACTTGTCGGGGAGCGAGACCCAGTACTTC. Encoded protein: CASSYLSGSETQYF.

This clone has only a few counts. This chain uses TRBV7-2 with TRBJ2-7; 8 bases match TRBD2. CDR3 length: 14 amino acids. Germline V gene lookup returns CDR1 SGHTA and CDR2 FQGNSA. Trimming took 4 bases from V and 3 from J; bases not matched to a gene: 5. The DNA of the CDR3 is TGTGCCAGCAGCTCATCTAGCGGGCTCTACGAGCAGTACTTC. Amino acids: CASSSSSGLYEQYF.

The chain combines TRBV9 with TRBJ2-7; maybe TRBD1 (6 bases). Per the germline V gene, CDR1 is SGDLS and CDR2 is YYNGEE. The germline V and J ends were trimmed by 0 bases and 5 bases, with 18 bases remaining between them. The CDR3 is 16 amino acids. The CDR3 sequence: CASSVDGFRGYDEQYF. For the CDR3, the DNA is TGTGCCAGCAGCGTAGACGGGTTCAGGGGATATGACGAGCAGTACTTC.